The subject of this entry is one T cell receptor beta chain. A sample-barcoded 5' primer and a J-beta primer mix were used in a second PCR of roughly 7 to 11 cycles. MiXCR, applied by TCRdb to the 5' RACE reads, yields one record per CDR3 protein. This sample has more than 1,400,000 distinct CDR3 sequences, with around 39% found just once. This record comes from a study of blood T cells in healthy people across ages. The donors, aged 6 to 90, were healthy Caucasians from Russia. This TCR came from a woman in her late teens or twenties in good health. The sample taken for sequencing was blood.

This CDR3 reads CASSLVRTNYGYTF. CDR3 DNA: TGTGCCAGCAGCTTAGTTAGGACTAACTATGGCTACACCTTC. V is TRBV7-9 and J is TRBJ1-2; D is unresolved. The V gene's germline CDR1 is SEHNR and CDR2 FQNEAQ (reference sequence). The V and J ends lost 1 base and 0 bases respectively, with 6 bases between them. This CDR3 is built from 14 residues.